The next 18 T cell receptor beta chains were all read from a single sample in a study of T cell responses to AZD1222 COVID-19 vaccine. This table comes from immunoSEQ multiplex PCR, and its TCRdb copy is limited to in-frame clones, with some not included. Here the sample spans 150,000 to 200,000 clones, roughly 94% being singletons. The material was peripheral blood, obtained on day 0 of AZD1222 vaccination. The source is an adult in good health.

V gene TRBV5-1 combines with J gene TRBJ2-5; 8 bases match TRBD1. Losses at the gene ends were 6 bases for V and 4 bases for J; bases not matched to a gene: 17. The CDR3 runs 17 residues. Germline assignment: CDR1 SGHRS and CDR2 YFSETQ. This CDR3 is CASTPALKPGGVETQYF. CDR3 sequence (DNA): TGCGCCAGCACGCCTGCCCTCAAACCAGGGGGCGTAGAGACCCAGTACTTC.

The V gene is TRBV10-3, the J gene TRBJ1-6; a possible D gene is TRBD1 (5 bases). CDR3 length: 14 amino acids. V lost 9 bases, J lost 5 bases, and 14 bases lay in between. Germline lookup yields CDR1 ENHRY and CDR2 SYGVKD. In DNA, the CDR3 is TGTGCCATAGGGGTCTCCCCCGATAATTCACCCCTCCACTTT. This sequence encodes CAIGVSPDNSPLHF.

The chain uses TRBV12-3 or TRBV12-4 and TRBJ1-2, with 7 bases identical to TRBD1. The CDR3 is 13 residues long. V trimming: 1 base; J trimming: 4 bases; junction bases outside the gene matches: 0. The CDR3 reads CASSLGQGYGYTF. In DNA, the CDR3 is TGTGCCAGCAGTTTAGGACAGGGCTATGGCTACACCTTC.

CDR3 DNA: TGTGCCAGCAGCGCGACTAGGGTCAATGAGCAGTTCTTC. Protein sequence: CASSATRVNEQFF. The chain couples TRBV6-4 to TRBJ2-1; perhaps TRBD2 as D (6 bases). The V gene's germline CDR1 is MRHNA and CDR2 SNTAGT. Trimming removed 6 bases at V and 6 bases at J, with 12 bases between. This CDR3 contains 13 residues.

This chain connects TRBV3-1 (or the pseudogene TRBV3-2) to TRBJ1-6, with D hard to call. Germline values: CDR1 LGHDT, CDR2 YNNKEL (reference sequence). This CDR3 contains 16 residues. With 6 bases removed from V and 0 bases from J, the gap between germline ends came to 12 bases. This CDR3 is CASSGSVSSYNSPLHF. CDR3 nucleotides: TGTGCCAGCAGTGGATCGGTGAGCTCCTATAATTCACCCCTCCACTTT.

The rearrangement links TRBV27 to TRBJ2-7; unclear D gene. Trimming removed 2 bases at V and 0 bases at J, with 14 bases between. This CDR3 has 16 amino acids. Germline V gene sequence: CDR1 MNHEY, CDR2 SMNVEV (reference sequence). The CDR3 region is CASSLRLSLSSYEQYF. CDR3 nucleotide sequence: TGTGCCAGCAGTTTAAGACTTTCCCTAAGCTCCTACGAGCAGTACTTC.

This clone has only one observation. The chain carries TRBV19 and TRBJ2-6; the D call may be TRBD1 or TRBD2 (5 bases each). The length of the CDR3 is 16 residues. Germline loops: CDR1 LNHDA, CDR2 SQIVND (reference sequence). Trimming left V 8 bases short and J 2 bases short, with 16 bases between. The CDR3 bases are TGTGCCAGTCGACCAGTGGGGGAAACTGGGGCCAACGTCCTGACTTTC. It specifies CASRPVGETGANVLTF.

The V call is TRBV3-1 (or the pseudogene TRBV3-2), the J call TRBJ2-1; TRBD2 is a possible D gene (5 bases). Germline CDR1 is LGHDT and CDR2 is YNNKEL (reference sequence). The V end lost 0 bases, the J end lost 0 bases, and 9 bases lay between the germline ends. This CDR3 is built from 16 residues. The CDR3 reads CASSQEPLASYNEQFF. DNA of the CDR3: TGTGCCAGCAGCCAAGAACCCCTAGCCTCCTACAATGAGCAGTTCTTC.

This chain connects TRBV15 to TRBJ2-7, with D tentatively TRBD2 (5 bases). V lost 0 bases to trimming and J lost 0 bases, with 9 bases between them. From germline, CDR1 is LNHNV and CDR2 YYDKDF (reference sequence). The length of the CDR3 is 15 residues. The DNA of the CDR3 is TGTGCCACCAGCAGAGATCTTACTAGCTCCTACGAGCAGTACTTC. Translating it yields CATSRDLTSSYEQYF.

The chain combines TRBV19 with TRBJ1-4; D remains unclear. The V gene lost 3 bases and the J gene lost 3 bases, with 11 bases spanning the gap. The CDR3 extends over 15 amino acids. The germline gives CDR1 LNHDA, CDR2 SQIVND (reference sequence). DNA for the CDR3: TGTGCCAGTAGTATCCACGACCGACCTAATGAAAAACTGTTTTTT. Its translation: CASSIHDRPNEKLFF.

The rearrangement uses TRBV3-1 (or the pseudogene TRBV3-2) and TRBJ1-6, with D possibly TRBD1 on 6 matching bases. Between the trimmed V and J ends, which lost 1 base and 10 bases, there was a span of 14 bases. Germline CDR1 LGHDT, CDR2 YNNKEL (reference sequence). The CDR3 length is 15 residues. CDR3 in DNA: TGTGCCAGCAGCCAAGCAGGAGGGGGGGGATCACCCCTCCACTTT. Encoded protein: CASSQAGGGGSPLHF.

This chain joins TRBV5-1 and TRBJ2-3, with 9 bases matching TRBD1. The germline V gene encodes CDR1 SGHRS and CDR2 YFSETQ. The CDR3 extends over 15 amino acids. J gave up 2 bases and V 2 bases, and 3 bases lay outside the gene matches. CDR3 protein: CASSLGQGNTDTQYF. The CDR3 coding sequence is TGCGCCAGCAGCTTAGGACAGGGGAACACAGATACGCAGTATTTT.

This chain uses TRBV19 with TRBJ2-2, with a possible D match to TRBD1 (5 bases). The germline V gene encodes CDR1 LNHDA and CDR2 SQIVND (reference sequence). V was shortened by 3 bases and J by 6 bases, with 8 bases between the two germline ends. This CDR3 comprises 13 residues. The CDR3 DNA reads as TGTGCCAGTAGTATCCAGGGCTCCGGGGAGCTGTTTTTT. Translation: CASSIQGSGELFF.

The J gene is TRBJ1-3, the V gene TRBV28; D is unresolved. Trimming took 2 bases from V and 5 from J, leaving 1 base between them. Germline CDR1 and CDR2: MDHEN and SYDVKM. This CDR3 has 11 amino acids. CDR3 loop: CASSLRNTIYF. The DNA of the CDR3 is TGTGCCAGCAGTTTAAGAAACACCATATATTTT.

The CDR3 DNA is TGTGCCTGGTCCTCCCGAGGGGTTTGGGGCAACGAGCAGTACTTC. The encoded protein is CAWSSRGVWGNEQYF. The rearrangement joins TRBV30 to TRBJ2-7, with D possibly called TRBD1 or TRBD2 (5 bases each). Looked up from germline, CDR1 is GTSNPN and CDR2 is SVGIG (reference sequence). V lost 5 bases and J lost 5, with 22 bases in between. CDR3 length: 15 residues.

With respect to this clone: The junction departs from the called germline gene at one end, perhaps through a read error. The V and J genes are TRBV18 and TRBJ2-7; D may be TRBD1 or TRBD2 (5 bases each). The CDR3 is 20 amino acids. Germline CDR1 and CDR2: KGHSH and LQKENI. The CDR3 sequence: CVSSPPRQIPSGLLTYEQYF. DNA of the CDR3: TGTGTCAGCTCACCCCCCCGACAGATCCCTTCGGGGCTCCTAACCTACGAGCAGTACTTC.

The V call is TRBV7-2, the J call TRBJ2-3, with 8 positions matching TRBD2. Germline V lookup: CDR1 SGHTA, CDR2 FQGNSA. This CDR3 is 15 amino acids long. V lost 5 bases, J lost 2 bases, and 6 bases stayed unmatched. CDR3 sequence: CASSVGLAVTDTQYF. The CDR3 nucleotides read TGTGCCAGCAGCGTTGGACTAGCTGTCACAGATACGCAGTATTTT.

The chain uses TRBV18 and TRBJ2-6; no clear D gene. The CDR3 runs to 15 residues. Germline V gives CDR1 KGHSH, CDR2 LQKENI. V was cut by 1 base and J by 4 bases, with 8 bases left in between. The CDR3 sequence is CASSPQGTGANVLTF. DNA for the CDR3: TGTGCCAGCTCACCACAGGGAACGGGGGCCAACGTCCTGACTTTC.